This T cell receptor beta chain is drawn from a study of T cells after yellow fever vaccination. In the study overall: Any fraction with a low cell number was prepared using SMART-Seq v4 Ultra Low Input.

Study-level points and caveats: On re-exposure, the response was weaker but peaked faster, at day 5 versus 15.

A note on this clonotype: The antigen is undetermined.

Germline CDR1 and CDR2: SGHTA and FQGNSA. V was clipped by 7 bases and J by 3 bases, with 13 bases between them. This CDR3 comprises 14 residues. Generation of TCR cDNA used 5'RACE template switching (which added a universal primer site and UMIs). TCRdb reanalysed the 5' RACE reads using MiXCR and keeps one entry per CDR3 protein. The sample has 510,000 or so distinct CDR3 sequences, about a fifth seen once; the top ten hold over 11%. The material sequenced was PBMCs, taken 15 days after the yellow fever booster vaccination. This TCR came from a man aged 25-40 years who received the YFV17D yellow fever vaccine. The chain carries TRBV7-2 and TRBJ2-1; D is unresolved. The CDR3 loop reads CASTATLDYNEQFF. In nucleotides, the CDR3 is TGTGCCAGCACCGCCACGCTAGACTACAATGAGCAGTTCTTC. Using reference TRBV7-2 and TRBJ2-1 for the parts outside the CDR3, the full variable domain is GAGVSQSPSNKVTEKGKDVELRCDPISGHTALYWYRQSLGQGLEFLIYFQGNSAPDKSGLPSDRFSAERTGGSVSTLTIQRTQQEDSAVYLCASTATLDYNEQFFGPGTRLTVL.